This T cell receptor (beta chain) was profiled in a study of early T cells in non-severe SARS-CoV-2 infection (dated by TCRdb to the early 2020s). As for the study more broadly: Because TCR sequencing was done on bulk RNA from unsorted whole blood, the alpha and beta chains could not be paired. Here is what the overall study found, with its caveats: Matching against VDJdb was skewed toward anti-spike CD8 responses, likely underestimated virus-specific expansions, and missed private and CD4 specificities.

The protocol used for the library was 5' RACE. The sequencing machine was a NextSeq 500. The TCR library protocol attached unique molecular identifiers to individual cDNA molecules to correct for sequencing error and PCR bias. TCR alpha and beta chains were both sequenced, and the abundances of alpha and beta sequences in each sample were closely correlated with each other. The authors' analysis ran thus. V gene, J gene and CDR3 annotation of TCR sequences was performed with Decombinator V4. Expanded TCRs were defined as changing significantly between any two time points under a Poisson model with p below 0.0001. Abundances of TCRs were expressed as counts per million after normalisation to the total number of TCRs sequenced in each sample. TRAV1-2 paired with TRAJ12, TRAJ20 or TRAJ33 defined MAIT TCRs, while TRAV10 paired with TRAJ18 defined iNKT TCRs. A search of VDJdb, accessed on 1 November 2021, was run for TCRs annotated to CMV, EBV and SARS-CoV-2, with TCRs annotated for multiple antigens excluded. TCRdb itself trimmed the public reads at Q25 with fastp, ran MiXCR and retained productive beta chains. For every CDR3 protein sequence, its rows merge into one entry that carries the most common genes and DNA. TCRdb's processing, not the authors' own work, is the source of the V and J calls. In all, the sample holds over 20,000 distinct CDR3 sequences, and 4.5% to 7% of those were seen once. The biggest ten clones account for roughly 2.5% of the sample.

Set within a cohort of healthcare workers in London, UK, this nested case-control study involved weekly PCR testing of nasopharyngeal swabs along with blood sampling. Healthcare workers were recruited between 23 and 31 March 2020, during the week of the UK lockdown, and were followed weekly for up to roughly 15 weeks. This clonotype showed up many times. Its antigen has not been determined. Within one base of it there is no much larger clone, and no base qualities were kept. As encoded in the germline V gene (reference sequence), CDR1 is SSHAT while CDR2 is FNYEAQ. CDR3 length: 13 amino acids, cysteine to phenylalanine. The retained sequence is limited to the CDR3, 39 bases, with the frame set at the first base. V loses 5 bases, J loses 9 bases, and the germline ends lie 14 bases apart.

The TCR sequence derives from an adult who was a healthcare worker with PCR-confirmed SARS-CoV-2 infection or an uninfected control (not recorded which). The sample consisted of whole blood. The receptor chain draws on TRBV7-7 and TRBJ2-1; there is no confident call for the D gene. This receptor carries the CDR3 CASSPTSWGEQFF. The DNA reads TGTGCCAGCAGCCCTACGAGCTGGGGTGAGCAGTTCTTC. With all but the CDR3 taken from the reference TRBV7-7 and TRBJ2-1 genes, the full variable domain is: GAGVSQSPRYKVTKRGQDVTLRCDPISSHATLYWYQQALGQGPEFLTYFNYEAQPDKSGLPSDRFSAERPEGSISTLTIQRTEQRDSAMYRCASSPTSWGEQFFGPGTRLTVL.